Reported below is one T cell receptor beta chain. The data belong to a study of T cell responses to AZD1222 COVID-19 vaccine. This table comes from immunoSEQ multiplex PCR, and its TCRdb copy is limited to in-frame clones, with some not included. Of approximately 100,000 clones detected, 85% to 90% appear once; the ten largest clones hold around 4%. The length of the CDR3 is 16 residues. The germline V gene has CDR1 MNHNS and CDR2 SASEGT. Trimming removed 0 bases from V and 0 bases from J, with 10 bases in between. The source is an adult in good health. The rearrangement uses TRBV6-1 and TRBJ2-3, with a tentative D call TRBD2 (6 bases). Specimen: peripheral blood, collected on day 0 of AZD1222 vaccination. The CDR3 reads CASSEALGGSTDTQYF. The CDR3 coding sequence is TGTGCCAGCAGTGAAGCTTTGGGGGGAAGCACAGATACGCAGTATTTT.